The TCR beta chain under discussion was sequenced for a study of cytomegalovirus exposure and HLA in healthy donors. This clone was seen just once. What it recognizes is unknown. Study-wide results and limits: Later analysis identified a missense DCLRE1C variant that was linked to TCR beta V- and J-gene trimming. In a later analysis, at a false discovery rate of 0.05, under 20,000 TCR beta sequences were associated with HLA alleles. From TCR beta sequences, most subjects' HLA-A and HLA-B alleles were reportedly predicted accurately.

The study ran its PCR with 60 Vbeta and 13 Jbeta primers. Clones were read by immunoSEQ multiplex PCR, and TCRdb kept only the in-frame ones, dropping some. Here the sample spans roughly 140,000 clones, approximately 80% being singletons. This receptor was taken from a man between 25 and 39 years old in good health and CMV-seropositive. Sequenced material: PBMCs.

DNA of the CDR3: TGCGCCAGCAGCCAAGCTCCCTTAGGGACTAGCGGGAGTCGGGCTGAGCAGTTCTTC. This gives the protein CASSQAPLGTSGSRAEQFF. This chain joins TRBV4-1 and TRBJ2-1; 14 bases are a match to TRBD2. V lost 1 base, J lost 9 bases, and 14 bases stayed unmatched. The CDR3 extends over 19 amino acids. Germline values: CDR1 MGHRA, CDR2 YSYEKL.